The source of this TCR beta chain is a study of identical twins. This clonotype was seen only a few times. Antigen unknown. Healthy Caucasian individuals made up all the donors. This CDR3 is built from 16 residues. Per germline, CDR1 LGHDT and CDR2 YNNKEL (reference sequence). The ends were cut back, 2 bases at V and 5 bases at J, with 16 bases in the middle. MiXCR was run by TCRdb on the 5' RACE reads, yielding one entry per CDR3 protein. Among 500,000 or so distinct CDR3 sequences listed, 14% were seen once. General observations from the study: The study found excess low generation probability among twin-shared out-of-frame alpha sequences. There were fewer insertions in abundant cord blood beta clonotypes, but memory repertoires showed no such pattern.

A further study also used this sample, focusing on yellow fever vaccine responses in identical twins. That work contributes: The T cell response to vaccination in identical twins was reportedly partly convergent and partly personalized.

This chain uses TRBV3-1 with TRBJ2-1; D is possibly TRBD2 (7 bases). This clonotype was obtained from a woman younger than 30 in good health. What was sequenced was CD4+ T cells sorted from blood. The CDR3 nucleotides read TGTGCCAGCAGCCAATTGAGGGGGGGCTACGACAATGAGCAGTTCTTC. As protein: CASSQLRGGYDNEQFF.